Each of the 16 T cell receptor beta chains below was sequenced from the same sample in a study of blood T cell repertoires in COVID-19. Clones were read by immunoSEQ multiplex PCR, and TCRdb kept only the in-frame ones, dropping some. Of 110,000 to 150,000 clones listed, 84% are singletons. What was sequenced was PBMCs or T cells enriched from blood (not recorded which). These receptor sequences come from a woman younger than 35 who had been exposed to COVID-19.

This clone was counted a single time. This chain joins TRBV18 and TRBJ2-3; 8 bases line up with TRBD1. The V and J ends lost 6 bases and 3 bases, in that order; junction bases with no gene match: 8. The CDR3 loop spans 15 amino acids. CDR1 and CDR2 (germline): KGHSH, LQKENI. The CDR3: CASSQGQGGTDTQYF. CDR3 in DNA: TGTGCCAGCTCGCAAGGACAGGGAGGTACAGATACGCAGTATTTT.

CDR3 sequence: CASSLAGVTYEQYF. Here the CDR3 DNA reads TGTGCCAGCAGCTTAGCGGGAGTAACCTACGAGCAGTACTTC. The chain has TRBV11-2 and TRBJ2-7, with D perhaps matching TRBD2 (6 bases). CDR1 SGHAT and CDR2 FQNNGV come from the germline V gene. V gave up 1 base and J gave up 2 bases, with 9 bases separating them. This CDR3 spans 14 amino acids. Supplemented by reference TRBV11-2 and TRBJ2-7, the full variable domain reads EAGVAQSPRYKIIEKRQSVAFWCNPISGHATLYWYQQILGQGPKLLIQFQNNGVVDDSQLPKDRFSAERLKGVDSTLKIQPAKLEDSAVYLCASSLAGVTYEQYFGPGTRLTVT.

The chain carries TRBV19 and TRBJ1-4; D possibly corresponds to TRBD1 (5 bases). CDR3 length: 14 amino acids. The ends were cut back, 2 bases at V and 6 bases at J, with 10 bases in the middle. Germline-derived CDR1 and CDR2 are LNHDA and SQIVND (reference sequence). In DNA, the CDR3 is TGTGCCAGTAGTATATTAGGGGAGGATGAAAAACTGTTTTTT. This sequence encodes CASSILGEDEKLFF.

The V gene is TRBV15, the J gene TRBJ1-2, with TRBD1 matching 10 bases. The CDR3 length is 16 residues. Germline V gene lookup returns CDR1 LNHNV and CDR2 YYDKDF (reference sequence). J lost 5 bases, V lost 3 bases, and 9 bases had no gene match. The CDR3 DNA follows: TGTGCCACCAGCAGCCTGGAGACAGGGGGCGAATATGGCTACACCTTC. This codes for CATSSLETGGEYGYTF.

The V and J genes are TRBV18 and TRBJ2-7; 9 bases line up with TRBD1. Germline V gene data show CDR1 as KGHSH and CDR2 as LQKENI. This CDR3 spans 15 amino acids. The V and J ends lost 3 bases and 2 bases, in that order; junction bases with no gene match: 5. Here the CDR3 DNA reads TGTGCCAGCTCACCGGACAGGGGAGGTACCTACGAGCAGTACTTC. Translated: CASSPDRGGTYEQYF.

CDR3 nucleotides: TGTGCCAGCCGGGTTGCATATAGCAATCAGCCCCAGCATTTT. Translation: CASRVAYSNQPQHF. The rearrangement joins TRBV28 to TRBJ1-5; D call uncertain. CDR3 length equals 14 residues. V dropped 8 bases and J dropped 0 bases, with 11 bases sitting between them. Germline V gives CDR1 MDHEN, CDR2 SYDVKM.

The chain couples TRBV21-1 to TRBJ2-7; the table's TRBD1 call for D was not verified on the DNA. TRBV21-1 corresponds to a pseudogene. CDR3 length: 14 residues. The CDR3 coding sequence is TGTGCCAGCAGCAGATCAGGGGGCAGGTACGAGCAGTACTTC. Translating gives CASSRSGGRYEQYF.

V is TRBV2 and J is TRBJ1-2, with 10 bases lining up with TRBD1. The CDR3 extends over 14 amino acids. Germline lookup yields CDR1 SNHLY and CDR2 FYNNEI. J was trimmed by 7 bases and V by 6 bases; bases with no gene match: 8. The CDR3 reads CASSPGQGGSGYTF. The CDR3 region has the DNA TGTGCCAGCAGCCCAGGACAGGGGGGGTCTGGCTACACCTTC. Drawing the rest from reference TRBV2 and TRBJ1-2, the complete variable domain is EPEVTQTPSHQVTQMGQEVILRCVPISNHLYFYWYRQILGQKVEFLVSFYNNEISEKSEIFDDQFSVERPDGSNFTLKIRSTKLEDSAMYFCASSPGQGGSGYTFGSGTRLTVV.

This CDR3 reads CASSTLGELFF. CDR3 DNA sequence: TGTGCCAGTAGTACTCTCGGGGAGCTGTTTTTT. The chain has TRBV19 and TRBJ2-2, with D unclear. The CDR3 spans 11 residues. Germline values: CDR1 LNHDA, CDR2 SQIVND (reference sequence). V gave up 4 bases and J gave up 7 bases, with 4 bases separating them.

The CDR3 region has the DNA TGTGCCAGCAGCTTATATGAGGGGGCGGAAGAGCAGTACTTC. Protein product: CASSLYEGAEEQYF. This chain connects TRBV11-2 to TRBJ2-7; 7 positions match TRBD1. The CDR3 loop spans 14 amino acids. With V trimmed by 2 bases and J by 7 bases, 8 bases remained unmatched. Looked up from germline, CDR1 is SGHAT and CDR2 is FQNNGV.

V usage is TRBV24-1 and J usage is TRBJ2-2; 7 nucleotides agree with TRBD2. Germline V lookup: CDR1 KGHDR, CDR2 SFDVKD. The CDR3 extends over 17 amino acids. Unmatched junction bases numbered 4, after V lost 0 bases and J lost 1 base. CDR3 DNA: TGTGCCACCAGTGATTTGCGACTAGCCGAGAACACCGGGGAGCTGTTTTTT. Translated: CATSDLRLAENTGELFF.

The chain links TRBV6-4 to TRBJ1-2, with unresolved D. The CDR3 has 15 amino acids. V lost 5 bases and J 4 bases, leaving 17 bases between the germline ends. Germline V gives CDR1 MRHNA, CDR2 SNTAGT. The CDR3 coding sequence is TGTGCCAGCAGTCCCCTTTTCTCCGGAGCCTATGGCTACACCTTC. It translates to CASSPLFSGAYGYTF.

CDR3 region: CASSWRGKGNQPQHF. In nucleotides, the CDR3 is TGTGCCAGCAGTTGGAGGGGTAAGGGCAATCAGCCCCAGCATTTT. The genes are TRBV28 and TRBJ1-5; the D gene is possibly TRBD1 (5 bases). The V end was cut by 4 bases, the J end by 2 bases, with 12 bases between. The CDR3 sequence is 15 residues long. From germline, CDR1 is MDHEN and CDR2 SYDVKM.

V usage is TRBV2 and J usage is TRBJ2-7; D is possibly TRBD1 (5 bases). The germline gives CDR1 SNHLY, CDR2 FYNNEI. This CDR3 spans 11 amino acids. V was shortened by 7 bases and J by 4 bases, with 8 bases between the two germline ends. This CDR3 is CASTRGYEQYF. DNA for the CDR3: TGTGCCAGCACTAGGGGTTACGAGCAGTACTTC.

In this sample, this clone turned up once. The genes are TRBV7-9 and TRBJ1-2; 7 positions match TRBD1. Per the germline V gene, CDR1 is SEHNR and CDR2 is FQNEAQ (reference sequence). The junction had 9 bases not matched to a gene; V was cut back by 4 bases and J by 7 bases. This CDR3 has 14 amino acids. This chain's CDR3 is CASSWDSNPTGYTF. The CDR3 region has the DNA TGTGCCAGCAGCTGGGACAGTAACCCTACTGGCTACACCTTC. The full variable domain, with the rest looked up from reference TRBV7-9 and TRBJ1-2, is DTGVSQNPRHKITKRGQNVTFRCDPISEHNRLYWYRQTLGQGPEFLTYFQNEAQLEKSRLLSDRFSAERPKGSFSTLEIQRTEQGDSAMYLCASSWDSNPTGYTFGSGTRLTVV.

This sequence joins TRBV2 and TRBJ2-4; 7 nucleotides match TRBD2. The CDR3 has 14 residues. Germline-derived CDR1 and CDR2 are SNHLY and FYNNEI. J gave up 4 bases and V 7 bases, and 7 bases lay outside the gene matches. CDR3 nucleotides: TGTGCCAGCATCCCCCTAGCGGAGAAAAACATTCAGTACTTC. Protein: CASIPLAEKNIQYF.